The 30 T cell receptor beta chains below come from one sample, sequenced in a study of cytomegalovirus exposure and HLA in healthy donors. The primer mix had 60 Vbeta and 13 Jbeta primers. Only in-frame clones appear in the TCRdb table, and some are missing; sequencing was by immunoSEQ multiplex PCR. The repertoire holds about 190,000 clones, with 75% to 80% as singletons. The sequenced sample consisted of PBMCs. These receptor sequences come from a woman aged 25 to 39 in good health and CMV-seropositive.

V usage is TRBV5-8 and J usage is TRBJ2-2; a possible D gene is TRBD1 (6 bases). Trimming left V 4 bases short and J 4 bases short, with 11 bases between. Germline values: CDR1 SGHTS, CDR2 YDEGEE. This CDR3 region has 14 residues. The CDR3: CASSPGQSTGELFF. The CDR3 coding sequence is TGTGCCAGCAGCCCTGGACAGTCCACCGGGGAGCTGTTTTTT.

This chain links TRBV29-1 with TRBJ2-1; TRBD1 matches 9 bases. In germline, CDR1 is SQVTM, CDR2 ANQGSEA. The junction had 8 bases not matched to a gene; V was cut back by 6 bases and J by 5 bases. This CDR3 has 14 amino acids. CDR3 residues: CSVIRDRADNEQFF. The DNA of the CDR3 is TGCAGCGTGATCCGGGACAGGGCAGACAATGAGCAGTTCTTC.

The chain carries TRBV28 and TRBJ2-3, with D possibly matching TRBD1 (5 bases). The V and J ends lost 3 bases and 4 bases respectively, with 11 bases between them. Germline CDR1 is MDHEN and CDR2 is SYDVKM. The CDR3 is 14 residues long. This CDR3 reads CASSFGRVPDTQYF. The CDR3 DNA follows: TGTGCCAGCAGTTTTGGCAGGGTGCCAGATACGCAGTATTTT.

DNA of the CDR3: TGTGCCAGCTCACCATACACAGGACCTAATGAAAAACTGTTTTTT. Protein sequence: CASSPYTGPNEKLFF. The genes are TRBV18 and TRBJ1-4; D is possibly TRBD1 (5 bases). Trimming took off 2 bases at V and 3 bases at J, with 10 bases between the two ends. CDR1 is KGHSH and CDR2 is LQKENI in the germline V gene. There are 15 residues in the CDR3.

The genes are TRBV4-2 and TRBJ2-2, with D perhaps matching TRBD1 (5 bases). Per germline, CDR1 LGHNA and CDR2 YNFKEQ. The ends were cut back, 6 bases at V and 0 bases at J, with 14 bases in the middle. The CDR3 extends over 16 amino acids. The CDR3 DNA reads TGTGCCAGCAGTAGGCTTGGGGCCCCGAACACCGGGGAGCTGTTTTTT. Translation: CASSRLGAPNTGELFF.

This chain joins TRBV15 and TRBJ2-7; 8 positions match TRBD1. The CDR3 has 15 residues. J gave up 2 bases and V 6 bases, and 9 bases lay outside the gene matches. Germline V gene data show CDR1 as LNHNV and CDR2 as YYDKDF (reference sequence). CDR3 loop: CATRPGGDRPYEQYF. CDR3 nucleotides: TGTGCCACCAGGCCCGGCGGGGACAGGCCCTACGAGCAGTACTTC. Together with reference TRBV15 and TRBJ2-7, the CDR3 gives the full variable domain: DAMVIQNPRYQVTQFGKPVTLSCSQTLNHNVMYWYQQKSSQAPKLLFHYYDKDFNNEADTPDNFQSRRPNTSFCFLDIRSPGLGDTAMYLCATRPGGDRPYEQYFGPGTRLTVT.

The CDR3 DNA reads TGTGCCACCAGCAGGGATTCAGGGGGAAGCGACGAGCAGTACTTC. Translated, it gives CATSRDSGGSDEQYF. This sequence joins TRBV15 and TRBJ2-7; 7 bases line up with TRBD1. The V and J ends lost 3 bases and 5 bases, in that order; junction bases with no gene match: 10. Germline assignment: CDR1 LNHNV and CDR2 YYDKDF (reference sequence). CDR3 length: 15 residues.

The chain has TRBV30 and TRBJ1-3; tentatively, D is TRBD1 (5 bases). CDR1 is GTSNPN and CDR2 is SVGIG in the germline V gene (reference sequence). The CDR3 totals 16 residues. Deletions cut 2 bases from V and 2 bases from J, with 16 bases between. This chain's CDR3 is CAWSQGPGQPGNTIYF. CDR3 coding DNA: TGTGCCTGGAGTCAGGGTCCGGGCCAACCTGGAAACACCATATATTTT.

The chain carries TRBV7-9 and TRBJ1-1, with 9 bases identical to TRBD1. The CDR3 runs 16 residues. Per the germline V gene, CDR1 is SEHNR and CDR2 is FQNEAQ (reference sequence). V trimming: 1 base; J trimming: 5 bases; junction bases outside the gene matches: 8. CDR3 sequence reads: CASSLDEGQGKTEAFF. The CDR3 nucleotides are TGTGCCAGCAGCTTAGATGAGGGACAGGGAAAAACTGAAGCTTTCTTT.

The genes are TRBV19 and TRBJ1-2; D call uncertain. The CDR3 totals 12 residues. Deletions cut 5 bases from V and 8 bases from J, with 12 bases between. Germline V gives CDR1 LNHDA, CDR2 SQIVND (reference sequence). The CDR3 loop reads CASSPGLGGYTF. The CDR3 nucleotides are TGTGCCAGTAGTCCCGGACTGGGCGGCTACACCTTC.

The chain links TRBV5-8 to TRBJ2-5; D call uncertain. CDR1 SGHTS and CDR2 YDEGEE come from the germline V gene. Between the trimmed V and J ends, which lost 1 base and 5 bases, there was a span of 6 bases. This CDR3 is 12 amino acids long. CDR3 in DNA: TGTGCCAGCAGCTTGTCGGTGGAGACCCAGTACTTC. Amino acids: CASSLSVETQYF. The whole variable domain, filled in from reference TRBV5-8 and TRBJ2-5, reads EAGVTQSPTHLIKTRGQQATLRCSPISGHTSVYWYQQALGLGLQFLLWYDEGEERNRGNFPPRFSGRQFPNYSSELNVNALELEDSALYLCASSLSVETQYFGPGTRLLVL.

The chain couples TRBV11-2 to TRBJ2-2; D is possibly TRBD2 (6 bases). Germline CDR1 and CDR2: SGHAT and FQNNGV. The V end was cut by 5 bases, the J end by 0 bases, with 16 bases between. The CDR3 consists of 17 residues. This chain's CDR3 is CASSLIPREPNTGELFF. In DNA form, the CDR3 reads TGTGCCAGCAGCCTAATCCCGCGGGAACCGAACACCGGGGAGCTGTTTTTT. Looking up the rest from reference TRBV11-2 and TRBJ2-2 gives the full variable domain: EAGVAQSPRYKIIEKRQSVAFWCNPISGHATLYWYQQILGQGPKLLIQFQNNGVVDDSQLPKDRFSAERLKGVDSTLKIQPAKLEDSAVYLCASSLIPREPNTGELFFGEGSRLTVL.

This chain uses TRBV7-8 with TRBJ1-4; D is unclear. V dropped 5 bases and J dropped 3 bases, with 16 bases sitting between them. The CDR3 length is 16 residues. The germline CDR1 and CDR2 sequences are SGHVS and FQNEAQ. The chain's CDR3 is CASSRRQTRANEKLFF. In nucleotides, the CDR3 is TGTGCCAGCAGCCGCCGACAAACTAGAGCTAATGAAAAACTGTTTTTT.

CDR3 amino acids: CASLRAGGPHEQYF. CDR3 DNA: TGTGCCAGCCTCCGGGCGGGAGGGCCTCACGAGCAGTACTTC. This chain joins TRBV28 and TRBJ2-7; 9 positions agree with TRBD2. The CDR3 is 14 residues long. Losses at the gene ends were 8 bases for V and 5 bases for J; bases not matched to a gene: 10. Germline V gene lookup returns CDR1 MDHEN and CDR2 SYDVKM.

The gene calls are TRBV18 and TRBJ2-7; TRBD1 is a possible D gene (5 bases). From germline, CDR1 is KGHSH and CDR2 LQKENI. V lost 3 bases and J lost 0, with 9 bases in between. There are 14 residues in the CDR3. As DNA, the CDR3 is TGTGCCAGCTCACCGGGGCGGAACTCCTACGAGCAGTACTTC. Protein product: CASSPGRNSYEQYF.

The chain uses TRBV29-1 and TRBJ2-3; the match to TRBD2 covers 11 bases. Trimming removed 3 bases from V and 2 bases from J; junction bases left unmatched: 7. The CDR3 spans 16 residues. Germline CDR1 and CDR2: SQVTM and ANQGSEA. The DNA for the CDR3 is TGCAGCGTTGATCCCGAGACTAGCGGGGTCACAGATACGCAGTATTTT. This codes for CSVDPETSGVTDTQYF.

The sample holds a few counts of this clone. The chain joins TRBV28 to TRBJ1-5, with D uncertain. Germline V gene sequence: CDR1 MDHEN, CDR2 SYDVKM. V was trimmed by 2 bases and J by 7 bases, leaving 9 bases between them. This CDR3 is built from 13 residues. CDR3 amino acids: CASSLEGQQPQHF. CDR3 DNA: TGTGCCAGCAGTTTAGAGGGTCAACAGCCCCAGCATTTT.

V gene TRBV28 combines with J gene TRBJ2-1; D is possibly TRBD1 (5 bases). V lost 5 bases and J lost 8, with 7 bases in between. The CDR3 has 11 residues. Germline CDR1 and CDR2: MDHEN and SYDVKM. CDR3 sequence reads: CASSPGYEQFF. The CDR3 DNA is TGTGCCAGCAGTCCAGGGTATGAGCAGTTCTTC.

Here the CDR3 DNA reads TGTGCCTGGAGTAACAGGAACACTGAAGCTTTCTTT. It specifies CAWSNRNTEAFF. The chain links TRBV30 to TRBJ1-1; D uncertain. The V end lost 2 bases, the J end lost 1 base, and 5 bases lay between the germline ends. There are 12 residues in the CDR3. CDR1 is GTSNPN, CDR2 SVGIG, per germline (reference sequence).

This clone was detected a few times. This chain links TRBV7-8 with TRBJ2-5; 8 bases agree with TRBD1. The trim removed 5 bases at V and 2 bases at J, leaving 16 bases unmatched. The CDR3 covers 18 residues. CDR1 is SGHVS and CDR2 is FQNEAQ in the germline V gene. The CDR3 loop reads CASSPTPGRGRLQETQYF. The CDR3 nucleotides read TGTGCCAGCAGCCCGACCCCAGGCAGGGGGCGACTACAAGAGACCCAGTACTTC.

This clone was seen only a few times. This rearrangement joins TRBV5-1 to TRBJ2-7; D perhaps matches TRBD2 (5 bases). This CDR3 contains 14 residues. V lost 1 base, J lost 4 bases, and 12 bases lay in between. The germline V gene encodes CDR1 SGHRS and CDR2 YFSETQ. The CDR3 spells CASSLNVGVYEQYF. The CDR3 DNA reads TGCGCCAGCAGCTTGAACGTCGGGGTATACGAGCAGTACTTC. The full variable domain, with the rest looked up from reference TRBV5-1 and TRBJ2-7, is KAGVTQTPRYLIKTRGQQVTLSCSPISGHRSVSWYQQTPGQGLQFLFEYFSETQRNKGNFPGRFSGRQFSNSRSEMNVSTLELGDSALYLCASSLNVGVYEQYFGPGTRLTVT.

The rearrangement links TRBV5-4 to TRBJ2-1, with 7 bases matching TRBD2. The CDR3 is made up of 16 amino acids. V lost 3 bases and J lost 1; bases outside the gene matches: 7. Germline-derived CDR1 and CDR2 are SGHNT and YYREEE (reference sequence). CDR3 in DNA: TGTGCCAGCAGCTCGAATCTAGCGGTTTCCTACAATGAGCAGTTCTTC. Encoded protein: CASSSNLAVSYNEQFF.

J is TRBJ2-1 and V is TRBV6-6; D possibly corresponds to TRBD2 (6 bases). Trimming pared 4 bases from V and 7 bases from J, leaving 11 bases between. This CDR3 region has 13 residues. Germline assignment: CDR1 MNHNY and CDR2 SVGAGI (reference sequence). The CDR3 protein is CASSSPGENEQFF. CDR3 nucleotides: TGTGCCAGCAGTTCCCCGGGGGAAAATGAGCAGTTCTTC.

The gene calls are TRBV28 and TRBJ2-2; 7 positions agree with TRBD1. This CDR3 has 16 amino acids. V lost 5 bases to trimming and J lost 0 bases; unmatched junction nucleotides: 6. Germline CDR1 is MDHEN and CDR2 is SYDVKM. In DNA, the CDR3 is TGTGCCAGCAGTCTTCCGGGACAGACGAACACCGGGGAGCTGTTTTTT. Translation gives CASSLPGQTNTGELFF.

The chain combines TRBV10-3 with TRBJ2-2; possibly TRBD1 for D (5 bases). This CDR3 has 15 residues. Trimming left V 3 bases short and J 0 bases short, with 8 bases between. Germline CDR1 ENHRY, CDR2 SYGVKD. Written as DNA, the CDR3 is TGTGCCATCAGTGAAGGACAAGCGAACACCGGGGAGCTGTTTTTT. It translates to CAISEGQANTGELFF.

In this sample, this clone turned up once. The rearrangement joins TRBV5-1 to TRBJ2-4; possibly TRBD1 for D (5 bases). Germline V gene data show CDR1 as SGHRS and CDR2 as YFSETQ. The CDR3 is 13 residues long. The V gene lost 2 bases and the J gene lost 9 bases, with 12 bases spanning the gap. The CDR3 DNA follows: TGCGCCAGCAGCTTTCAGGGATCGCGCATTCAGTACTTC. This sequence encodes CASSFQGSRIQYF. Looking up the rest from reference TRBV5-1 and TRBJ2-4 gives the full variable domain: KAGVTQTPRYLIKTRGQQVTLSCSPISGHRSVSWYQQTPGQGLQFLFEYFSETQRNKGNFPGRFSGRQFSNSRSEMNVSTLELGDSALYLCASSFQGSRIQYFGAGTRLSVL.

This clone has more than one count but fewer than ten. For the CDR3, the DNA is TGTGCCAGCCGTCGGCAGGGGGACTACGAGCAGTACTTC. It yields the protein CASRRQGDYEQYF. The rearrangement joins TRBV19 to TRBJ2-7; 7 bases map to TRBD1. The V gene end was trimmed by 9 bases and the J gene end by 3 bases; junction bases not matched to a gene: 8. Germline V gives CDR1 LNHDA, CDR2 SQIVND (reference sequence). CDR3 length: 13 residues.

J is TRBJ1-1 and V is TRBV5-4; perhaps TRBD1 as D (6 bases). The V and J ends lost 1 base and 2 bases respectively, with 15 bases between them. Germline CDR1 reads SGHNT; CDR2 reads YYREEE (reference sequence). This CDR3 has 16 residues. The CDR3 reads CASSLRLGAGNTEAFF. CDR3 DNA: TGTGCCAGCAGCTTGCGTTTGGGGGCAGGAAACACTGAAGCTTTCTTT.

This chain uses TRBV28 with TRBJ1-6, with 11 bases lining up with TRBD1. Trimming removed 6 bases from V and 7 bases from J; junction bases left unmatched: 5. CDR1 is MDHEN and CDR2 is SYDVKM in the germline V gene. This CDR3 contains 15 residues. The CDR3 sequence: CASSEGQGANSPLHF. In DNA, the CDR3 is TGTGCCAGCAGCGAAGGACAGGGGGCGAATTCACCCCTCCACTTT.

The rearrangement links TRBV27 to TRBJ2-1; 7 bases line up with TRBD2. With 5 bases clipped from V and 3 bases from J, the junction kept 7 bases outside the gene matches. The CDR3 spans 15 residues. Germline-derived CDR1 and CDR2 are MNHEY and SMNVEV (reference sequence). The DNA of the CDR3 is TGTGCCAGCAGTACCCGACTAGCTGACTACAATGAGCAGTTCTTC. The encoded protein is CASSTRLADYNEQFF.